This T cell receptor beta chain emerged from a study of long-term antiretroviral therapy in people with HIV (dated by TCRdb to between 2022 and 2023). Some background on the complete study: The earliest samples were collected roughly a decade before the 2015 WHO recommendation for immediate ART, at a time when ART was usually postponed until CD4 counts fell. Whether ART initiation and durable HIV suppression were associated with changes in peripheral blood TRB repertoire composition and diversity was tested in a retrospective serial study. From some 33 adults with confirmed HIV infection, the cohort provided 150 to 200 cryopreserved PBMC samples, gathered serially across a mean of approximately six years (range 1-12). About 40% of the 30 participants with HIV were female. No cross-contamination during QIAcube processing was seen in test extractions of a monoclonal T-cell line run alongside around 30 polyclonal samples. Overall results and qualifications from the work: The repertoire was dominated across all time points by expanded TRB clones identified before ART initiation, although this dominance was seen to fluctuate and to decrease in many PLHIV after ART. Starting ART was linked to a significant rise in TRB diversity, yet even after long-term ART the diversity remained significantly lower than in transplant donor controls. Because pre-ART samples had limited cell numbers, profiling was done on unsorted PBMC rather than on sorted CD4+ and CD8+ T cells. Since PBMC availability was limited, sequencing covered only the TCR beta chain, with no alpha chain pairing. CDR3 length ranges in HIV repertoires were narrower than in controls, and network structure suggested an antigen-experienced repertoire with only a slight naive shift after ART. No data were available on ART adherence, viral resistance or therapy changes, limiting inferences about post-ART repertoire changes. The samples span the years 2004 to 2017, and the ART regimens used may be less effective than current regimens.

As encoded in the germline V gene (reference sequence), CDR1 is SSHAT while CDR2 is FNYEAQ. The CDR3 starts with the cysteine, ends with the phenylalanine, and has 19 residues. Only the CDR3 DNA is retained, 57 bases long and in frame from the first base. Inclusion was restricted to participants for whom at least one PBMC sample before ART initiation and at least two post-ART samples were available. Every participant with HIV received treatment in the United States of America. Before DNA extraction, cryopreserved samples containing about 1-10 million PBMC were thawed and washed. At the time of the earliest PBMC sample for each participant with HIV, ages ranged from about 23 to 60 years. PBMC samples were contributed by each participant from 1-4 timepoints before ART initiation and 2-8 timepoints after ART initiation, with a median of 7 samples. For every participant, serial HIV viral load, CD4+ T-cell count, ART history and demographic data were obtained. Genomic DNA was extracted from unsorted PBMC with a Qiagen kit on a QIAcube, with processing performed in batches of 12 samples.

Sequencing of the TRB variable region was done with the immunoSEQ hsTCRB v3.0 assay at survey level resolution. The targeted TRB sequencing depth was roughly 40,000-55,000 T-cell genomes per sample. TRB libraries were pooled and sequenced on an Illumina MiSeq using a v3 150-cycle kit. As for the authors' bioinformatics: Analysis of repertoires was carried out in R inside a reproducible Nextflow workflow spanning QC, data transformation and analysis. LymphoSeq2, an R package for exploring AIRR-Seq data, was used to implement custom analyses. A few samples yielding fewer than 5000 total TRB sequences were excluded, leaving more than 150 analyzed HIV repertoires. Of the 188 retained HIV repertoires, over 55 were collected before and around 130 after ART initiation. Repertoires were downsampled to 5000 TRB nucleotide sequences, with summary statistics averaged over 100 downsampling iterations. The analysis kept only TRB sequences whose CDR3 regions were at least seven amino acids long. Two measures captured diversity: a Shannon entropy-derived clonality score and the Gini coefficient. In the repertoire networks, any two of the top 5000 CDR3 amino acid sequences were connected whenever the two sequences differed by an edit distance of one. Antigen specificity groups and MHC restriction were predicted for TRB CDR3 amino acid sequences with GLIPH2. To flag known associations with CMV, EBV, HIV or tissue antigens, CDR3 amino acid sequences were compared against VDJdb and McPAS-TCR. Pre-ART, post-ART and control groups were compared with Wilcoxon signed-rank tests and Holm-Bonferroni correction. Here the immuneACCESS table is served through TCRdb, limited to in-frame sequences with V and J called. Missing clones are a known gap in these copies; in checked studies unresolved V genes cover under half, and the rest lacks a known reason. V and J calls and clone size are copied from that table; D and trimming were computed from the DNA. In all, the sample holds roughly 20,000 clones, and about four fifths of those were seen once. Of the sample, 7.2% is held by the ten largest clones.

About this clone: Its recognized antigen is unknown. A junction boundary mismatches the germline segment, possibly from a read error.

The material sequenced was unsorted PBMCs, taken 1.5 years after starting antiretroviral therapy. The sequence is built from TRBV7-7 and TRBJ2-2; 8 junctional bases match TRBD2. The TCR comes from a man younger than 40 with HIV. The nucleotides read TGTGCTAGCAGCCCTGAGGGTCTTCGGGAGGGCCGTCGTACCGGGGAGCTGTTTTTT. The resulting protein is CASSPEGLREGRRTGELFF.